Given below is one T cell receptor beta chain in context. Its antigen is unidentified. This entry is derived from a study of OX40 agonist ivuxolimab in advanced cancers. V lost 2 bases, J lost 5 bases, and 9 bases lay in between. The CDR3 consists of 13 residues. Germline V lookup: CDR1 MGHRA, CDR2 YSYEKL. Study-wide results and limits: CD4+ and CD8+ blood T cells expanded clonally by week 6 at 0.1 to 3.0 mg/kg.

Sequenced by immunoSEQ multiplex PCR; TCRdb stores in-frame clones only, minus some. Among approximately 58,000 clones, less than 90% were seen once, and the ten largest hold about 4.5%. The rearrangement uses TRBV4-1 and TRBJ2-5; D remains ambiguous. The receptor was isolated from an adult with an advanced solid tumor such as melanoma, head and neck, liver or kidney cancer. The sequenced sample was CD4+ or CD8+ T cells sorted from blood, obtained in a trial of the OX40 agonist ivuxolimab. The DNA of the CDR3 is TGCGCCAGCAGCCAAAGGGTAGGGGAGACCCAGTACTTC. Amino acid sequence: CASSQRVGETQYF.